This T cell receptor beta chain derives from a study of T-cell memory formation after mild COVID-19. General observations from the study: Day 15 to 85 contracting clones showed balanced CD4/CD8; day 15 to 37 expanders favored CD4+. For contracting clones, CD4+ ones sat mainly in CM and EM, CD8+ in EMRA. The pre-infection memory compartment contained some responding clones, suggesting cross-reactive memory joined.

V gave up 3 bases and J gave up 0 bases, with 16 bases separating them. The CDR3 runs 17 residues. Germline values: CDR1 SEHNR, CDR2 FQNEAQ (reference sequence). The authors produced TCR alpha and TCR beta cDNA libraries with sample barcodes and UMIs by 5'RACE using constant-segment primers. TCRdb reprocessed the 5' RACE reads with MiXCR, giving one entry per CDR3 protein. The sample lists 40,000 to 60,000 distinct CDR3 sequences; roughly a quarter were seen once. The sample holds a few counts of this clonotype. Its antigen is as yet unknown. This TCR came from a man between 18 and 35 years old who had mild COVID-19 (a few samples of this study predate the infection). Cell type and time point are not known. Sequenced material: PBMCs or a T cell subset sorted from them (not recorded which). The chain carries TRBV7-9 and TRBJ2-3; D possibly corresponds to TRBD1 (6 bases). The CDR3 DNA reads TGTGCCAGCAGCTTGAAGTGGGCAGGGGAAAGCACAGATACGCAGTATTTT. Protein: CASSLKWAGESTDTQYF.